Each of the 26 T cell receptor beta chains below was sequenced from the same sample in a study of T cells after yellow fever vaccination. TCRdb recomputed calls from the 5' RACE reads with MiXCR, one row per CDR3 protein. The sample includes hundreds of thousands of distinct CDR3 sequences, roughly 12% of them seen just once. This specimen was PBMCs, taken on the day of the yellow fever booster vaccination. Source of these receptors: a man aged 25-45 years who received the YFV17D yellow fever vaccine.

The rearrangement joins TRBV9 to TRBJ2-7; 12 bases are shared with TRBD2. Germline CDR1 reads SGDLS; CDR2 reads YYNGEE. This CDR3 is 15 amino acids long. Trimming cost V 3 bases and J 3 bases; bases outside gene matches: 4. The CDR3 nucleotides read TGTGCCAGCAGCGGAGGACTAGCGGGAAACTACGAGCAGTACTTC. Translation: CASSGGLAGNYEQYF.

This rearrangement joins TRBV2 to TRBJ2-1; 9 bases are a match to TRBD2. The germline V gene has CDR1 SNHLY and CDR2 FYNNEI. The V segment lost 5 bases and the J segment 4 bases; nucleotides outside the gene matches: 6. CDR3 length equals 15 residues. The CDR3 reads CASSTSGRPYNEQFF. The CDR3 bases are TGTGCCAGCAGTACAAGCGGGAGGCCGTACAATGAGCAGTTCTTC.

The sample holds one count of this clonotype. The V and J genes are TRBV28 and TRBJ2-7; 8 positions agree with TRBD2. The junction had 7 bases not matched to a gene; V was cut back by 6 bases and J by 3 bases. Germline lookup yields CDR1 MDHEN and CDR2 SYDVKM. This CDR3 is built from 14 residues. In nucleotides, the CDR3 is TGTGCCAGCAGGGGAGCGGGAGTACGCTACGAGCAGTACTTC. Encoded protein: CASRGAGVRYEQYF.

V and J are TRBV30 and TRBJ2-5; unclear D gene. The germline gives CDR1 GTSNPN, CDR2 SVGIG (reference sequence). The ends were cut back, 1 base at V and 4 bases at J, with 4 bases in the middle. This CDR3 has 11 residues. DNA for the CDR3: TGTGCCTGGAGTGGAATAGAGACCCAGTACTTC. This encodes CAWSGIETQYF.

The V gene is TRBV30, the J gene TRBJ2-5, with 7 bases aligning to TRBD2. CDR3 size: 14 residues. The germline gives CDR1 GTSNPN, CDR2 SVGIG (reference sequence). The J segment lost 2 bases and the V segment lost 5 bases, leaving 8 bases of the junction unmatched. The CDR3 loop reads CAWARLAVQETQYF. DNA for the CDR3: TGTGCCTGGGCCCGGCTAGCGGTTCAAGAGACCCAGTACTTC.

J is TRBJ2-2 and V is TRBV4-3, with 8 nucleotides matching TRBD1. In germline, CDR1 is LGHNA, CDR2 YSLEER. The CDR3 runs to 17 residues. Unmatched junction bases numbered 9, after V lost 3 bases and J lost 3 bases. The chain's CDR3 is CASSQGAGTGYTGELFF. In DNA form, the CDR3 reads TGCGCCAGCAGCCAGGGGGCCGGGACAGGATACACCGGGGAGCTGTTTTTT.

The gene calls are TRBV18 and TRBJ1-5; D is ambiguous. CDR3 length equals 15 residues. Deletions cut 0 bases from V and 0 bases from J, with 6 bases between. Germline V gene lookup returns CDR1 KGHSH and CDR2 LQKENI. DNA for the CDR3: TGTGCCAGCTCACCACCCGGATATAGCAATCAGCCCCAGCATTTT. Protein product: CASSPPGYSNQPQHF.

The gene calls are TRBV29-1 and TRBJ2-2; D ambiguous. Between the trimmed V and J ends, which lost 7 bases and 0 bases, there was a span of 6 bases. Per the germline V gene, CDR1 is SQVTM and CDR2 is ANQGSEA. CDR3 length: 12 residues. Written as DNA, the CDR3 is TGCAGCGCGGAAACGAACACCGGGGAGCTGTTTTTT. Translating gives CSAETNTGELFF.

This chain joins TRBV6-1 and TRBJ2-3; 8 bases fit TRBD2. CDR3 length: 15 amino acids. The junction had 7 bases not matched to a gene; V was cut back by 7 bases and J by 1 base. CDR1 and CDR2 (germline): MNHNS, SASEGT. The CDR3 DNA reads TGTGCCAGCACCCCAGGACTAGCCGGCACAGATACGCAGTATTTT. Its protein is CASTPGLAGTDTQYF.

This clonotype was seen at least ten times. The CDR3 nucleotides are TGCGCCAGCAGTGGCGGGACAGGGGAAGAGACCCAGTACTTC. Translation gives CASSGGTGEETQYF. This rearrangement joins TRBV10-1 to TRBJ2-5; TRBD1 agrees at 10 bases. V dropped 4 bases and J dropped 3; count of bases not matched to a gene: 2. The CDR3 sequence is 14 residues long. Germline V gene sequence: CDR1 WNHNN, CDR2 SYGVQD (reference sequence).

This clonotype was detected only a few times. The chain recombines TRBV7-2 with TRBJ2-3; possibly TRBD1 or TRBD2 for D (5 bases each). Per the germline V gene, CDR1 is SGHTA and CDR2 is FQGNSA. The CDR3 is 15 residues long. Trimming pared 0 bases from V and 2 bases from J, leaving 9 bases between. CDR3 in amino acids: CASSLAGTNTDTQYF. In DNA form, the CDR3 reads TGTGCCAGCAGCTTAGCCGGGACGAACACAGATACGCAGTATTTT.

This clonotype was seen only a few times. The chain has TRBV20-1 and TRBJ2-7; 7 positions agree with TRBD2. The V and J ends lost 0 bases and 3 bases, in that order; junction bases with no gene match: 5. The CDR3 is made up of 14 amino acids. Germline V gene sequence: CDR1 DFQATT, CDR2 SNEGSKA (reference sequence). The CDR3 DNA reads TGCAGTGCTAGAGATGGGTGGGAGGGCTACGAGCAGTACTTC. It yields the protein CSARDGWEGYEQYF.

As regards this clonotype: This may be a read error: a much more frequent sequence differs by one nucleotide. This chain connects TRBV28 to TRBJ2-1; no firm D call. Germline CDR1 and CDR2: MDHEN and SYDVKM. V was pared by 7 bases and J by 0 bases, with 10 bases between. The CDR3 totals 14 residues. This CDR3 is CASTEPPSYNEQFF. CDR3 bases: TGTGCCAGCACCGAACCTCCCTCCTACAATGAGCAGTTCTTC.

This clonotype was picked up a small number of times. The chain carries TRBV30 and TRBJ1-5; tentative D call: TRBD1 (5 bases). With 3 bases removed from V and 6 bases from J, the gap between germline ends came to 18 bases. Germline V CDR1 and CDR2: GTSNPN, SVGIG (reference sequence). This CDR3 spans 15 amino acids. The CDR3 spells CAWSREDLLLQPQHF. CDR3 nucleotide sequence: TGTGCCTGGAGCAGGGAAGACCTGTTACTTCAGCCCCAGCATTTT.

CDR3 DNA sequence: TGTGCCAGCAGTTTTTCGCGACAGGGGGTTTTGGAGACCCAGTACTTC. It yields the protein CASSFSRQGVLETQYF. The chain couples TRBV6-2 or TRBV6-3 to TRBJ2-5, with 9 nucleotides matching TRBD1. The CDR3 sequence is 16 residues long. The germline CDR1 and CDR2 sequences are MNHEY and SVGEGT. V gave up 4 bases and J gave up 5 bases; unmatched junction bases: 11.

The chain combines TRBV20-1 with TRBJ2-1; 7 nucleotides align to TRBD2. Germline assignment: CDR1 DFQATT and CDR2 SNEGSKA (reference sequence). This CDR3 region has 15 residues. The V segment lost 1 base and the J segment 4 bases; nucleotides outside the gene matches: 7. In DNA, the CDR3 is TGCAGTGCTAGAGGTCGGGGGGAGAGGTACAATGAGCAGTTCTTC. Protein product: CSARGRGERYNEQFF.

The chain joins TRBV6-2 or TRBV6-3 to TRBJ2-7; 8 nucleotides align to TRBD2. CDR3 size: 15 residues. V lost 4 bases, J lost 3 bases, and 8 bases stayed unmatched. Germline CDR1 and CDR2: MNHEY and SVGEGT. CDR3 amino acids: CASSWGSGTVYEQYF. CDR3 nucleotides: TGTGCCAGCAGTTGGGGTAGCGGGACGGTCTACGAGCAGTACTTC.

This clonotype came up a few times. V usage is TRBV6-5 and J usage is TRBJ2-7; TRBD2 matches 11 bases. Germline CDR1 is MNHEY and CDR2 is SVGAGI. V lost 2 bases and J lost 5; bases outside the gene matches: 5. CDR3 length equals 15 residues. For the CDR3, the DNA is TGTGCCAGCAGTTACGCACTAGCGGGAGCCCACGAGCAGTACTTC. Residues: CASSYALAGAHEQYF.

This clonotype has a handful of counts. The V call is TRBV7-8, the J call TRBJ2-7; D is perhaps TRBD1 (5 bases). The V end was cut by 5 bases, the J end by 2 bases, with 10 bases between. The CDR3 is 13 residues long. The germline V gene encodes CDR1 SGHVS and CDR2 FQNEAQ. In DNA form, the CDR3 reads TGTGCCAGCAGCAGACAGAGCACCTACGAGCAGTACTTC. This gives the protein CASSRQSTYEQYF.

This chain joins TRBV29-1 and TRBJ2-1; 9 bases agree with TRBD2. The V segment lost 7 bases and the J segment 8 bases; nucleotides outside the gene matches: 12. The CDR3 runs to 14 residues. Germline lookup yields CDR1 SQVTM and CDR2 ANQGSEA. The chain's CDR3 is CSAASKRGADEQFF. In DNA, the CDR3 is TGCAGCGCCGCCTCGAAGCGGGGGGCCGATGAGCAGTTCTTC.

This clonotype was seen a few times. The chain combines TRBV20-1 with TRBJ2-5; D assignment may be TRBD1 or TRBD2 (5 bases each). The CDR3 has 16 residues. Germline V lookup: CDR1 DFQATT, CDR2 SNEGSKA (reference sequence). V shed 3 bases and J shed 0 bases, with 17 bases lying between them. The CDR3 sequence: CSASPTGTQYQETQYF. As DNA, the CDR3 is TGCAGTGCTAGTCCCACGGGGACGCAGTACCAAGAGACCCAGTACTTC.

This clonotype was observed a few times. The chain couples TRBV5-1 to TRBJ2-7; 7 bases are a match to TRBD2. Per germline, CDR1 SGHRS and CDR2 YFSETQ. V gave up 0 bases and J gave up 2 bases; unmatched junction bases: 5. The CDR3 runs 15 residues. CDR3 sequence: CASSLGSGNPYEQYF. Written as DNA, the CDR3 is TGCGCCAGCAGCTTGGGCAGCGGGAATCCCTACGAGCAGTACTTC.

This clonotype came up a few times. The V call is TRBV4-2, the J call TRBJ2-2, with D possibly matching TRBD1 (6 bases). The germline V gene encodes CDR1 LGHNA and CDR2 YNFKEQ. CDR3 length: 14 amino acids. Trimming removed 0 bases at V and 6 bases at J, with 8 bases between. The CDR3, as DNA: TGTGCCAGCAGCCAAGATTCAGGGGCCGGGGAGCTGTTTTTT. Residues: CASSQDSGAGELFF.

The chain is built from TRBV5-1 and TRBJ2-1; possible D gene TRBD2, 5 bases. Germline V gene sequence: CDR1 SGHRS, CDR2 YFSETQ. The CDR3 runs to 15 residues. V dropped 4 bases and J dropped 7 bases, with 18 bases sitting between them. In DNA form, the CDR3 reads TGCGCCAGCAGCCCGGTGCCAGCCGGGGAGAATGAGCAGTTCTTC. Its translation is CASSPVPAGENEQFF.

This clonotype was seen a handful of times. V is TRBV27 and J is TRBJ2-6; TRBD2 agrees at 14 bases. The CDR3 consists of 18 residues. J gave up 3 bases and V 5 bases, and 6 bases lay outside the gene matches. Germline values: CDR1 MNHEY, CDR2 SMNVEV (reference sequence). CDR3 loop: CASSPPGLAGVGANVLTF. CDR3 coding DNA: TGTGCCAGCAGTCCACCGGGACTAGCGGGAGTTGGGGCCAACGTCCTGACTTTC.

The chain is built from TRBV5-5 and TRBJ2-1; D ambiguous. The CDR3 is 14 amino acids. Germline-derived CDR1 and CDR2 are SGHKS and YYEKEE (reference sequence). V shed 4 bases and J shed 2 bases, with 10 bases lying between them. CDR3 sequence (DNA): TGTGCCAGCAGCCCAGACACTGCCTACAATGAGCAGTTCTTC. Translated: CASSPDTAYNEQFF.